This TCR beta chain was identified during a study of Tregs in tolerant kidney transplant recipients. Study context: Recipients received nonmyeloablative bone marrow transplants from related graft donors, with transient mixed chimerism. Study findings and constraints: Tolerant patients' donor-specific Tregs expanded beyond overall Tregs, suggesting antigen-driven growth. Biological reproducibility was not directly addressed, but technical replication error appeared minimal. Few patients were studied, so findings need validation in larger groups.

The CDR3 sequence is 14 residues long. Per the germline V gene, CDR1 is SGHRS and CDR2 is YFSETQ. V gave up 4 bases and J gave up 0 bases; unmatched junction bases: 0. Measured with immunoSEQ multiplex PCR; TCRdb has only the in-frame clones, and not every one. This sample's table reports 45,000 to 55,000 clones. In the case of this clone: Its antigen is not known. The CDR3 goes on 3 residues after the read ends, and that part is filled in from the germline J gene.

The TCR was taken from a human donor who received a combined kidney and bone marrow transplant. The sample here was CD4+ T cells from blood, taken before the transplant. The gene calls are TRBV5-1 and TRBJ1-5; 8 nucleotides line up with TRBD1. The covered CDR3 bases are TGCGCCAGCAGCACAGGGGGTAGCAATCAGCCC. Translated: CASSTGGSNQP. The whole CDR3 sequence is CASSTGGSNQPQHF.